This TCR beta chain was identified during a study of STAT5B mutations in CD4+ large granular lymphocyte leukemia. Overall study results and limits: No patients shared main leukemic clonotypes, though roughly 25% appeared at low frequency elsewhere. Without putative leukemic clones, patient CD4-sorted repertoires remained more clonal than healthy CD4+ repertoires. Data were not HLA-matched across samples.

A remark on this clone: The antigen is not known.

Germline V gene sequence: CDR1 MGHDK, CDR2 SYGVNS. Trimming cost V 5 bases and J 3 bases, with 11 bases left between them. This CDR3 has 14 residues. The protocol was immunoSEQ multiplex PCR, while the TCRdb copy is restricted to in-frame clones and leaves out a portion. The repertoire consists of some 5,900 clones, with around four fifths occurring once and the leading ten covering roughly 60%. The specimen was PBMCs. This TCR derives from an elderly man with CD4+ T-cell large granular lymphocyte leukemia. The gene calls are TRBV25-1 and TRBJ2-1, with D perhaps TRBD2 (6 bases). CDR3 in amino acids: CASSLAGYYNEQFF. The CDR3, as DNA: TGTGCCAGCAGTCTCGCGGGGTACTACAATGAGCAGTTCTTC.